This entry features one T cell receptor beta chain sequence. Antigen unknown. The data were taken from a study of T cell responses to AZD1222 COVID-19 vaccine. Whole-study context: Investigators merged groups given second doses at roughly 4 or roughly 12 weeks. Study-level results: AZD1222 recipients seropositive at baseline numbered only five to seven. In all cases, repertoires were sampled only after the peak T cell response.

Trimming shortened V by 2 bases and J by 4 bases, and 14 bases separated the two germline ends. Germline assignment: CDR1 SQVTM and CDR2 ANQGSEA. This CDR3 has 15 residues. TCRdb's table, derived via immunoSEQ multiplex PCR, lists solely in-frame clones and lacks some. In the table there are 150,000 to 200,000 clones, under 95% of which are singletons. This rearrangement joins TRBV29-1 to TRBJ2-2; weak D call: TRBD2 (7 bases). Sequenced here: peripheral blood, sampled on day 0 of AZD1222 vaccination. The TCR comes from an adult in good health. The CDR3 DNA is TGCAGCGTTGAAACCCGCGGGGGCTCCACCGGGGAGCTGTTTTTT. Amino acid sequence: CSVETRGGSTGELFF.